The 27 T cell receptor beta chains presented below share a single source sample, sequenced in a study of cytomegalovirus exposure and HLA in healthy donors (TCRdb year 2017). The library came from the immunoSEQ multiplex PCR assay. The multiplex PCR relied on a mix of 60 forward primers for TCR Vbeta segments and 13 reverse primers for TCR Jbeta segments. TCRdb holds this immuneACCESS table with in-frame rearrangements only. Some clones are missing; in checked studies, unresolved V genes explain under half, and the rest has no known cause. Within this sample are some 140,000 clones, with roughly 83% of them counted one time only. Clones ranked in the top ten supply 1.5% of the sample. The sample taken for sequencing was PBMCs. The receptors here all came from a man in his forties or fifties in good health and CMV-seronegative.

The chain is built from TRBV5-4 and TRBJ1-2; D may be TRBD1 (6 bases). Germline CDR1 and CDR2: SGHNT and YYREEE (reference sequence). Deletions cut 4 bases from V and 8 bases from J, with 12 bases between. The CDR3 runs 12 residues. The DNA of the CDR3 is TGTGCCAGCAGCCTACAGGGTAGCGGCTACACCTTC. It translates to CASSLQGSGYTF.

This clone was seen a single time. V usage is TRBV19 and J usage is TRBJ2-3; 11 bases map to TRBD2. The CDR3 sequence is 19 residues long. Unmatched junction bases numbered 15, after V lost 5 bases and J lost 2 bases. From germline, CDR1 is LNHDA and CDR2 SQIVND (reference sequence). This CDR3 reads CASSRRQGSLAGVTDTQYF. CDR3 bases: TGTGCCAGTAGTCGACGACAGGGCTCACTAGCGGGGGTCACAGATACGCAGTATTTT.

This clone occurred once. The rearrangement joins TRBV7-3 to TRBJ2-3, with D unresolved. V gave up 4 bases and J gave up 6 bases, with 11 bases separating them. This CDR3 is built from 13 residues. CDR1 is SGHTA, CDR2 FQGTGA, per germline. CDR3 DNA sequence: TGTGCCAGCAGCTCGCGTACCTCCGATACGCAGTATTTT. Translation: CASSSRTSDTQYF. The full variable domain, rest sourced from reference TRBV7-3 and TRBJ2-3, is GAGVSQTPSNKVTEKGKYVELRCDPISGHTALYWYRQSLGQGPEFLIYFQGTGAADDSGLPNDRFFAVRPEGSVSTLKIQRTERGDSAVYLCASSSRTSDTQYFGPGTRLTVL.

J is TRBJ1-2 and V is TRBV28, with 9 bases identical to TRBD1. The CDR3 contains 14 residues. After removal of 7 bases from V and 8 bases from J, the junction contained 11 bases not matched to a gene. The germline gives CDR1 MDHEN, CDR2 SYDVKM. The CDR3 loop is CASIQGADRWGYTF. The CDR3 nucleotides are TGTGCCAGCATACAGGGGGCGGATCGTTGGGGCTACACCTTC.

The CDR3 sequence is CASSLARGEQFF. The CDR3 nucleotides are TGCGCCAGCAGCTTGGCCCGGGGTGAGCAGTTCTTC. This chain connects TRBV5-1 to TRBJ2-7; perhaps TRBD2 as D (5 bases). The DNA end is more similar to TRBJ2-1, so the J call may be wrong. CDR1 is SGHRS, CDR2 YFSETQ, per germline. The CDR3 consists of 12 residues.

This clone was seen only once. Germline is not matched at one junction end, which may reflect a read error. The chain couples TRBV7-2 to TRBJ1-2; D might be TRBD1 (5 bases). Germline values: CDR1 SGHTA, CDR2 FQGNSA. This CDR3 is 11 amino acids long. The CDR3 nucleotides are TGTGCCAGCAACTTAAACAGGGGCTACACCTTC. It codes for CASNLNRGYTF.

This clone was found once. V gene TRBV7-2 combines with J gene TRBJ2-1, with a tentative D call TRBD1 (6 bases). Germline V gene sequence: CDR1 SGHTA, CDR2 FQGNSA. The CDR3 length is 14 residues. The V end was cut by 2 bases, the J end by 7 bases, with 12 bases between. CDR3 nucleotide sequence: TGTGCCAGCAGCTTAAGGGGGAGTGGGAATGAGCAGTTCTTC. As protein: CASSLRGSGNEQFF. Supplemented by reference TRBV7-2 and TRBJ2-1, the full variable domain reads GAGVSQSPSNKVTEKGKDVELRCDPISGHTALYWYRQSLGQGLEFLIYFQGNSAPDKSGLPSDRFSAERTGGSVSTLTIQRTQQEDSAVYLCASSLRGSGNEQFFGPGTRLTVL.

The genes are TRBV6-6 and TRBJ2-7; TRBD2 might be the D (5 bases). The CDR3 spans 14 residues. The V end lost 2 bases, the J end lost 6 bases, and 14 bases lay between the germline ends. From germline, CDR1 is MNHNY and CDR2 SVGAGI (reference sequence). CDR3 protein: CASSYRAGPSEQYF. The CDR3 DNA reads as TGTGCCAGCAGTTACCGGGCGGGCCCCAGCGAGCAGTACTTC.

The genes are TRBV6-1 and TRBJ1-5; D not certain. V dropped 1 base and J dropped 7 bases, with 11 bases sitting between them. The CDR3 is 14 residues long. CDR1 MNHNS and CDR2 SASEGT come from the germline V gene. The CDR3 DNA is TGTGCCAGCAGTGAAGTGACATTGGTCCAGCCCCAGCATTTT. The encoded protein is CASSEVTLVQPQHF.

This chain joins TRBV18 and TRBJ2-5, with 7 bases identical to TRBD2. The CDR3 totals 14 residues. Unmatched junction bases numbered 1, after V lost 1 base and J lost 2 bases. Germline lookup yields CDR1 KGHSH and CDR2 LQKENI. The CDR3 reads CASSPRLAQETQYF. The CDR3 DNA reads as TGTGCCAGCTCACCACGACTAGCACAAGAGACCCAGTACTTC.

With respect to this clone: One end of the junction varies from germline; a read error may be responsible. V is TRBV7-7 and J is TRBJ1-1, with 7 bases matching TRBD1. CDR1 SSHAT and CDR2 FNYEAQ come from the germline V gene (reference sequence). The CDR3 is 18 amino acids. Here the CDR3 reads CASSLARRGPTSNTEAFF. The CDR3 DNA sequence: TGTGCTAGCAGCTTAGCGCGAAGGGGGCCCACATCAAACACTGAAGCTTTCTTT.

The CDR3 coding sequence is TGTGCCAGCAGTGATCAGGACAACTCTGGAAACACCATATATTTT. Its translation: CASSDQDNSGNTIYF. The V call is TRBV6-1, the J call TRBJ1-3, with D possibly TRBD1 on 5 matching bases. Trimming shortened V by 3 bases and J by 0 bases, and 9 bases separated the two germline ends. Germline V CDR1 and CDR2: MNHNS, SASEGT. This CDR3 region has 15 residues.

This chain links TRBV28 with TRBJ1-2; 7 bases line up with TRBD1. In germline, CDR1 is MDHEN, CDR2 SYDVKM. The CDR3 loop spans 14 amino acids. Trimming removed 5 bases from V and 0 bases from J; junction bases left unmatched: 3. The CDR3 spells CASSRTGANYGYTF. Written as DNA, the CDR3 is TGTGCCAGCAGTCGTACAGGGGCTAACTATGGCTACACCTTC.

V and J are TRBV6-1 and TRBJ2-1; 8 nucleotides align to TRBD2. The CDR3 spans 16 residues. CDR1 is MNHNS and CDR2 is SASEGT in the germline V gene. Losses at the gene ends were 1 base for V and 10 bases for J; bases not matched to a gene: 12. This CDR3 reads CASSEVRAAGASEQFF. CDR3 nucleotide sequence: TGTGCCAGCAGTGAAGTAAGGGCAGCGGGGGCGAGCGAGCAGTTCTTC.

The chain combines TRBV27 with TRBJ2-1, with 7 bases matching TRBD1. The J segment lost 0 bases and the V segment lost 6 bases, leaving 5 bases of the junction unmatched. The CDR3 consists of 15 residues. Germline CDR1 is MNHEY and CDR2 is SMNVEV (reference sequence). The CDR3 DNA follows: TGTGCCAGCAGCCCACGGGACAGCTCCTACAATGAGCAGTTCTTC. The encoded protein is CASSPRDSSYNEQFF.

This chain uses TRBV28 with TRBJ2-7, with D tentatively TRBD1 (5 bases). The V gene's germline CDR1 is MDHEN and CDR2 SYDVKM. The CDR3 is 12 residues long. V shed 1 base and J shed 7 bases, with 8 bases lying between them. The CDR3 sequence is CASSLFGAEQYF. The CDR3 nucleotides read TGTGCCAGCAGTTTATTTGGGGCAGAGCAGTACTTC.

The J gene is TRBJ1-2, the V gene TRBV28; D is possibly TRBD1 (6 bases). Germline CDR1 reads MDHEN; CDR2 reads SYDVKM. The ends were cut back, 5 bases at V and 4 bases at J, with 14 bases in the middle. This CDR3 contains 14 residues. CDR3 region: CASSLYRASYGYTF. CDR3 in DNA: TGTGCCAGCAGTCTCTACAGGGCCAGCTATGGCTACACCTTC.

The gene calls are TRBV28 and TRBJ2-2; D perhaps matches TRBD2 (5 bases). Germline values: CDR1 MDHEN, CDR2 SYDVKM. The CDR3 has 16 residues. V shed 6 bases and J shed 4 bases, with 18 bases lying between them. The CDR3: CASSWVDAGTTGELFF. The CDR3 DNA follows: TGTGCCAGCAGCTGGGTAGATGCGGGCACCACCGGGGAGCTGTTTTTT.

In its sample, this clone was seen a few times. This chain links TRBV29-1 with TRBJ2-3; 9 bases map to TRBD2. With V trimmed by 3 bases and J by 7 bases, 5 bases remained unmatched. This CDR3 spans 13 amino acids. From germline, CDR1 is SQVTM and CDR2 ANQGSEA. The CDR3 is CSVDAGGRYTQYF. Here the CDR3 DNA reads TGCAGCGTTGATGCGGGAGGGCGATATACGCAGTATTTT.

The chain recombines TRBV27 with TRBJ1-2; D is ambiguous. Trimming took off 2 bases at V and 11 bases at J, with 24 bases between the two ends. Germline V CDR1 and CDR2: MNHEY, SMNVEV (reference sequence). The CDR3 runs 16 residues. CDR3 coding DNA: TGTGCCAGCAGTTTAAAAAAAGACCGTCCCCTATTGAGGTACACCTTC. It specifies CASSLKKDRPLLRYTF.

The rearrangement joins TRBV13 to TRBJ2-5, with D possibly matching TRBD1 (6 bases). In germline, CDR1 is PRHDT, CDR2 FYEKMQ (reference sequence). Trimming shortened V by 4 bases and J by 5 bases, and 11 bases separated the two germline ends. CDR3 length: 13 amino acids. DNA for the CDR3: TGTGCCAGCAGCTGGGACACCTCGGAGACCCAGTACTTC. As protein: CASSWDTSETQYF.

The chain is built from TRBV2 and TRBJ2-7; 10 bases are a match to TRBD1. This CDR3 comprises 14 residues. The germline V gene has CDR1 SNHLY and CDR2 FYNNEI. V trimming: 4 bases; J trimming: 3 bases; junction bases outside the gene matches: 3. CDR3 sequence: CASSGQGAVYEQYF. In nucleotides, the CDR3 is TGTGCCAGCAGTGGACAGGGGGCGGTCTACGAGCAGTACTTC.

This chain links TRBV4-3 with TRBJ2-3; D is possibly TRBD1 (5 bases). With 2 bases removed from V and 1 base from J, the gap between germline ends came to 7 bases. CDR1 is LGHNA, CDR2 YSLEER, per germline. The CDR3 length is 14 residues. The CDR3 sequence is CASSQIQGTDTQYF. CDR3 nucleotides: TGCGCCAGCAGCCAAATACAGGGCACAGATACGCAGTATTTT.

For this clone: At one boundary the junction diverges from the germline segment, which might be a read error. The chain uses TRBV2 and TRBJ2-1, with 8 bases identical to TRBD2. The CDR3 consists of 13 residues. CDR1 is SNHLY and CDR2 is FYNNEI in the germline V gene. The CDR3 protein is CSLGSGSLIEQFF. The CDR3 coding sequence is TGCTCCTTAGGCAGCGGGAGTTTGATTGAGCAGTTCTTC.

The chain has TRBV30 and TRBJ1-1; the match to TRBD1 covers 10 bases. The V segment lost 3 bases and the J segment 4 bases; nucleotides outside the gene matches: 5. The CDR3 is 14 amino acids. The germline V gene has CDR1 GTSNPN and CDR2 SVGIG (reference sequence). CDR3 sequence (DNA): TGTGCCTGGAGGACCGGGACAGGGGCCACTGAAGCTTTCTTT. Protein: CAWRTGTGATEAFF. Full variable domain (missing parts from reference TRBV30 and TRBJ1-1): SQTIHQWPATLVQPVGSPLSLECTVEGTSNPNLYWYRQAAGRGLQLLFYSVGIGQISSEVPQNLSASRPQDRQFILSSKKLLLSDSGFYLCAWRTGTGATEAFFGQGTRLTVV.

J is TRBJ1-1 and V is TRBV5-6; D perhaps matches TRBD1 (6 bases). Trimming removed 5 bases at V and 4 bases at J, with 18 bases between. Germline V gene data show CDR1 as SGHDT and CDR2 as YYEEEE. The CDR3 is 15 amino acids. CDR3: CASRAPGAGSTEAFF. DNA of the CDR3: TGTGCCAGCAGGGCTCCAGGGGCAGGGTCCACTGAAGCTTTCTTT.

The V and J genes are TRBV6-4 and TRBJ2-7; the D gene is possibly TRBD1 (7 bases). Germline V lookup: CDR1 MRHNA, CDR2 SNTAGT. CDR3 length: 15 amino acids. Trimming took off 4 bases at V and 4 bases at J, with 17 bases between the two ends. CDR3 in DNA: TGTGCCAGCAGTGCTGCGGGACAGACTTGTTACGAGCAGTACTTC. Its protein product is CASSAAGQTCYEQYF.